This paragraph covers one T cell receptor beta chain sequence. These data originate in a study of blood T cell repertoires in COVID-19. In the study overall: The United States, Italy and Spain provided the acute and convalescent COVID-19 samples.

As originally analysed: Researchers report that nucleated cell counts were estimated from reference gene primer amplification. Measured with immunoSEQ multiplex PCR; TCRdb has only the in-frame clones, and not every one. V and J calls and clone size are those listed in that table; D and trimming were worked out from the DNA. The sample contains hundreds of thousands of clones, about 83% of which appear only once. In Seattle, patients joined the study during active infection and were tracked longitudinally. The length of the CDR3 is 14 residues. Germline lookup yields CDR1 LNHDA and CDR2 SQIVND (reference sequence). J was trimmed by 5 bases and V by 7 bases; bases with no gene match: 6.

The V call is TRBV19, the J call TRBJ2-2; 8 bases match TRBD1. The clonotype comes from a woman aged 25 to 39 with COVID-19, enrolled during active disease. Sequenced input: peripheral blood. The CDR3 loop is CASTERTGTGELFF. The CDR3 bases are TGTGCCAGTACCGAAAGGACAGGGACCGGGGAGCTGTTTTTT.